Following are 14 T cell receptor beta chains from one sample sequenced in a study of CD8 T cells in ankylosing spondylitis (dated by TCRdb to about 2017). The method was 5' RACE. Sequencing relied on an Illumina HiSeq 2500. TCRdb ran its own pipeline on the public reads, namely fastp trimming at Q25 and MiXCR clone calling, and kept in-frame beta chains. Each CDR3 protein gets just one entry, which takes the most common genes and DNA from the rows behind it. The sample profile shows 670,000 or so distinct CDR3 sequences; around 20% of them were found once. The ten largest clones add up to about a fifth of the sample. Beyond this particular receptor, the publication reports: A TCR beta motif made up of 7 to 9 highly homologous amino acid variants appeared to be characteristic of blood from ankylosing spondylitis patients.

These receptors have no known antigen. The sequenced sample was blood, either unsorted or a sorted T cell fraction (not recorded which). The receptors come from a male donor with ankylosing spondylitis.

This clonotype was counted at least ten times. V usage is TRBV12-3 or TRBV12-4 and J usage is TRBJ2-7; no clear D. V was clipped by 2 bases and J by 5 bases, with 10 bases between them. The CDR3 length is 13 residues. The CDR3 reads CASSLRSSDEQYF. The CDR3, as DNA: TGTGCCAGCAGTTTAAGGAGTTCTGACGAGCAGTACTTC.

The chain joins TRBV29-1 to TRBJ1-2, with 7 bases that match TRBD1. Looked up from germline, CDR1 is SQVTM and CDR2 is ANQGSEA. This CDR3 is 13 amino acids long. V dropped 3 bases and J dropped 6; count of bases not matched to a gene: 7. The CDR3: CSVDRGDLDGYTF. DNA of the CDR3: TGCAGCGTTGACAGGGGGGACCTCGATGGCTACACCTTC.

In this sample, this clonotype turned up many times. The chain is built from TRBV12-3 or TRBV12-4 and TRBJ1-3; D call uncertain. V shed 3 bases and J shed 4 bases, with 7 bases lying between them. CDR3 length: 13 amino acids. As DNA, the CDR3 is TGTGCCAGCAGTTTCCCCCTGGGAAACACCATATATTTT. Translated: CASSFPLGNTIYF.

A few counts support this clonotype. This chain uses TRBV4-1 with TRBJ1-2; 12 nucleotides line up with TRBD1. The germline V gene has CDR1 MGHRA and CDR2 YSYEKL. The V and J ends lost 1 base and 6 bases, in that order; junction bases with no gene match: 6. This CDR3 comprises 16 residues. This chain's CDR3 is CASSQAGTGGADGYTF. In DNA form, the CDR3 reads TGCGCCAGCAGCCAAGCCGGGACAGGGGGCGCGGATGGCTACACCTTC.

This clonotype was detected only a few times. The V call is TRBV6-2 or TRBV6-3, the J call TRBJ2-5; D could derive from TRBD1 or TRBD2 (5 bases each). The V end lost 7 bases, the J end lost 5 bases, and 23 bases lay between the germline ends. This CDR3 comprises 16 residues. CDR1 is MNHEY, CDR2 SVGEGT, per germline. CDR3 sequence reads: CASNYNPGASLETQYF. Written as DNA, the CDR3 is TGTGCCAGCAACTACAACCCCGGGGCCTCGCTGGAGACCCAGTACTTC.

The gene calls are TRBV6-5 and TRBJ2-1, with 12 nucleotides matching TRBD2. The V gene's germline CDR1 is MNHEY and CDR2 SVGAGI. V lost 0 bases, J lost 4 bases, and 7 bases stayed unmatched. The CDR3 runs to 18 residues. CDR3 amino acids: CASSYSRLAGVPYNEQFF. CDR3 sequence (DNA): TGTGCCAGCAGTTACTCCAGACTAGCGGGGGTCCCTTACAATGAGCAGTTCTTC.

The chain's CDR3 is CASSLRPPGLAGGTGELFF. DNA for the CDR3: TGTGCCAGCAGTTTACGCCCCCCGGGACTAGCGGGAGGAACCGGGGAGCTGTTTTTT. This sequence joins TRBV27 and TRBJ2-2; 15 bases agree with TRBD2. CDR3 length: 19 residues. With 2 bases clipped from V and 5 bases from J, the junction kept 9 bases outside the gene matches. Per the germline V gene, CDR1 is MNHEY and CDR2 is SMNVEV (reference sequence).

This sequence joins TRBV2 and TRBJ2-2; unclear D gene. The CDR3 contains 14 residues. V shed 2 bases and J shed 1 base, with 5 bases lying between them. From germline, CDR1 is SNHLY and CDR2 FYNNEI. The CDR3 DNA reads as TGTGCCAGCAGTGAATCGGGGAACACCGGGGAGCTGTTTTTT. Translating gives CASSESGNTGELFF.

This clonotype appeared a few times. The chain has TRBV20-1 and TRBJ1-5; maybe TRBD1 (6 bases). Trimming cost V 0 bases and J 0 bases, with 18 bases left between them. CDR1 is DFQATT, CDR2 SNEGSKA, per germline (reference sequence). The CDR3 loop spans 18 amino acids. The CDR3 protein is CSARDRDNRPDSNQPQHF. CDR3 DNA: TGCAGTGCTAGAGACCGGGACAACAGACCGGATAGCAATCAGCCCCAGCATTTT.

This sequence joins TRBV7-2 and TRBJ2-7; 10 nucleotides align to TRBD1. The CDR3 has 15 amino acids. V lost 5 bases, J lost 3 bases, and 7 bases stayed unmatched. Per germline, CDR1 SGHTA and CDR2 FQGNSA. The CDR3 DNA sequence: TGTGCCAGCAGCCCCGGGACAGGGGCTTTCTACGAGCAGTACTTC. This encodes CASSPGTGAFYEQYF.

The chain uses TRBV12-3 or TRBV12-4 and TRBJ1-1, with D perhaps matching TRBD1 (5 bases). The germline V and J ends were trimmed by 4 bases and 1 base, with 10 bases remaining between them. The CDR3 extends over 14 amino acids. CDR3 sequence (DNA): TGTGCCAGCAGTTCCAGGGCCTGGAACACTGAAGCTTTCTTT. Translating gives CASSSRAWNTEAFF.

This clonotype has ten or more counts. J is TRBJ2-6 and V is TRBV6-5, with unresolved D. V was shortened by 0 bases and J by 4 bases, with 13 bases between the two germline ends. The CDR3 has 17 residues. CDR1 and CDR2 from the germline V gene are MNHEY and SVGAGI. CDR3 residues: CASSYSVWPEGANVLTF. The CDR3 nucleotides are TGTGCCAGCAGTTACTCGGTTTGGCCCGAGGGGGCCAACGTCCTGACTTTC.

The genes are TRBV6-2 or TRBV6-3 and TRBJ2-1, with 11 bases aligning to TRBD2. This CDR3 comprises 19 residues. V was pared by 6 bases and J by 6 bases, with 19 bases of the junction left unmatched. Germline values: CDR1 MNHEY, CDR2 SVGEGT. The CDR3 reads CASRDIRGSGRAGGNEQFF. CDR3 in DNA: TGTGCCAGCAGGGATATCAGGGGTAGCGGGAGGGCCGGGGGCAATGAGCAGTTCTTC.

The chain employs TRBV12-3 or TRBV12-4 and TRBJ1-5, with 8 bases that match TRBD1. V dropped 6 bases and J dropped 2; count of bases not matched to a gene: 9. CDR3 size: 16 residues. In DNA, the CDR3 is TGTGCCAGCAGGCTCAGGGGGCAGGGTGGCAATCAGCCCCAGCATTTT. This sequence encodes CASRLRGQGGNQPQHF.